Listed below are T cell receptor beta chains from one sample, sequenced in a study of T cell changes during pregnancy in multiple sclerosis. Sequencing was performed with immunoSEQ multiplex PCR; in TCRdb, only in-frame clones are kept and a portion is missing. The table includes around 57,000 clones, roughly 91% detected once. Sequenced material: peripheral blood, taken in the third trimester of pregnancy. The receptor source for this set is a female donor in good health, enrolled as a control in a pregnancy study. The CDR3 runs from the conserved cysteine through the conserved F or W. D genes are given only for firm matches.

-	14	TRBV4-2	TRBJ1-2	TGTGCCAGCAGCCAAGGGACATTGGGCTATGGCTACACCTTC	CASSQGTLGYGYTF
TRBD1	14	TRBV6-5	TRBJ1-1	TGTGCCAGCAGAGGGACAGGGGGGAACACTGAAGCTTTCTTT	CASRGTGGNTEAFF
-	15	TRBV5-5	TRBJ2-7	TGTGCCAGCACCACTCTTACCGGACAAGAATACGAGCAGTACTTC	CASTTLTGQEYEQYF
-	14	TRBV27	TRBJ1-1	TGTGCCAGCAGTTTACAGGGGACCCACACTGAAGCTTTCTTT	CASSLQGTHTEAFF
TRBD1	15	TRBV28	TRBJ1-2	TGTGCCAGCAGTACAAGGACAGGGAGGGGGTATGGCTACACCTTC	CASSTRTGRGYGYTF
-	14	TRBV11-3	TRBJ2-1	TGTGCCAGCAGCTTAGGTCGGGGGAACAATGAGCAGTTCTTC	CASSLGRGNNEQFF
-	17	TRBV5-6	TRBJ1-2	TGTGCCAGCAGCGACGACCCTCCAGGGTACACTAACTATGGCTACACCTTC	CASSDDPPGYTNYGYTF
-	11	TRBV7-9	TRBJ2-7	TGTGCCAGCAGCTTTAACTACGAGCAGTACTTC	CASSFNYEQYF
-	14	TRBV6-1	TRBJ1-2	TGTGCCAGCACACGACAGGACCGGGACTATGGCTACACCTTC	CASTRQDRDYGYTF
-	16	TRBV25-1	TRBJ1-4	TGTGCCAGCAGTGAACCGCCCGAGGGATTCAGCGAAAAACTGTTTTTT	CASSEPPEGFSEKLFF
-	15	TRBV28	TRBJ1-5	TGTGCCAGCAGTTTCCGGACAGATAGCAATCAGCCCCAGCATTTT	CASSFRTDSNQPQHF
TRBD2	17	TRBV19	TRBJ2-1	TGTGCCAGTAGTATGAAGTGGAGTAGCGGGGGGTACAATGAGCAGTTCTTC	CASSMKWSSGGYNEQFF
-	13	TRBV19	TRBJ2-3	TGTGCCAGTAGTTTCGGGTCGTCGGATACGCAGTATTTT	CASSFGSSDTQYF
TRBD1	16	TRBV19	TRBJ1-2	TGTGCCAGTACAGGACAGGCCAAACTCTCGAACTATGGCTACACCTTC	CASTGQAKLSNYGYTF
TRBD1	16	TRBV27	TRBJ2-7	TGTGCCAGCAGTTTATCGGGGACAGGGGTTACCTACGAGCAGTACTTC	CASSLSGTGVTYEQYF
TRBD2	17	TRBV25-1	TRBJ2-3	TGTGCCAGCAGTGTCGGGGGGGGCCGGCTAAGGAGTGATACGCAGTATTTT	CASSVGGGRLRSDTQYF
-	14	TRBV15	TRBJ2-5	TGTGCCACCAGCAGAGGACAGAGTCAAGAGACCCAGTACTTC	CATSRGQSQETQYF
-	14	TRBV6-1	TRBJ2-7	TGTGCCAGCAGTGGACAGCTAAACTCCTACGAGCAGTACTTC	CASSGQLNSYEQYF
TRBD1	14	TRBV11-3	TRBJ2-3	TGTGCCAGCAGCGGGGGGACAGGGCCAGATACGCAGTATTTT	CASSGGTGPDTQYF
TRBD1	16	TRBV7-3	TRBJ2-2	TGTGCCAGCAGCCCCCCGGGACAGGTCGTCGGCGGGGAGCTGTTTTTT	CASSPPGQVVGGELFF